Here is one T cell receptor (beta chain) with its context. The sample is drawn from a study of T cells in Graves' hyperthyroidism and ophthalmopathy. Germline CDR1 is LNHDA and CDR2 is SQIVND (reference sequence). The CDR3 extends over 15 amino acids. J lost 7 bases, V lost 1 base, and 6 bases had no gene match. TCR beta CDR3 sequences were amplified from RNA transcripts. Using the HTBI primer set, a first-round RT-PCR was run on the TCR CDR3. TCRdb ran MiXCR on the multiplex PCR reads and lists one entry per CDR3 protein. The sample records about 300,000 distinct CDR3 sequences, around 20% being singletons.

The J gene is TRBJ1-5, the V gene TRBV19, with 8 bases identical to TRBD1. This receptor was taken from a man in his forties or fifties with Graves' ophthalmopathy. The specimen sequenced was blood. This CDR3 reads CASSIGQGNLQPQHF. CDR3 sequence (DNA): TGTGCCAGTAGTATAGGACAGGGGAACTTGCAGCCCCAGCATTTT.